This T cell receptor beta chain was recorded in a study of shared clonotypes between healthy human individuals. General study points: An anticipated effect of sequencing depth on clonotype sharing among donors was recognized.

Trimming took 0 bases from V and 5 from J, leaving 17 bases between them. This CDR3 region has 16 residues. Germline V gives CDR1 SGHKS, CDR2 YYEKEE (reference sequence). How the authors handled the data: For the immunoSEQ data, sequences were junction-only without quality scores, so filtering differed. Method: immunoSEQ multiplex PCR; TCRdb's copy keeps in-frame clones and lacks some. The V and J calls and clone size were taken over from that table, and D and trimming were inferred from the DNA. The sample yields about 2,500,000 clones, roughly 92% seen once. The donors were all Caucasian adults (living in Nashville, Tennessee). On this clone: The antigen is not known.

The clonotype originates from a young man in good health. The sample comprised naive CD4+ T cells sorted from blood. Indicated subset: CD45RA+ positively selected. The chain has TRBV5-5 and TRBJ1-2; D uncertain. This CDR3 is CASSLAPGSGVYGYTF. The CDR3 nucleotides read TGTGCCAGCAGCTTGGCCCCGGGATCCGGGGTATATGGCTACACCTTC.